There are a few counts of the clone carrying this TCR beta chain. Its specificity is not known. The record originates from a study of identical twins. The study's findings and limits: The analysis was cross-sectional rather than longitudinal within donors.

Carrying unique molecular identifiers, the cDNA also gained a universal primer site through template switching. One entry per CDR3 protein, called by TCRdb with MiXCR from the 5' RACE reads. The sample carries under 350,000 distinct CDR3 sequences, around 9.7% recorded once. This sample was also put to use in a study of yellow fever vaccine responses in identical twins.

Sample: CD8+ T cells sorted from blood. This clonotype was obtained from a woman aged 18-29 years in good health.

CDR3 sequence: CASSFRLAGGYEQFF. The CDR3 DNA sequence: TGTGCCAGCAGTTTCAGACTAGCGGGGGGATATGAGCAGTTCTTC. This rearrangement joins TRBV28 to TRBJ2-1; 13 bases map to TRBD2. The CDR3 length is 15 residues. Germline values: CDR1 MDHEN, CDR2 SYDVKM. The junction had 4 bases not matched to a gene; V was cut back by 3 bases and J by 8 bases.